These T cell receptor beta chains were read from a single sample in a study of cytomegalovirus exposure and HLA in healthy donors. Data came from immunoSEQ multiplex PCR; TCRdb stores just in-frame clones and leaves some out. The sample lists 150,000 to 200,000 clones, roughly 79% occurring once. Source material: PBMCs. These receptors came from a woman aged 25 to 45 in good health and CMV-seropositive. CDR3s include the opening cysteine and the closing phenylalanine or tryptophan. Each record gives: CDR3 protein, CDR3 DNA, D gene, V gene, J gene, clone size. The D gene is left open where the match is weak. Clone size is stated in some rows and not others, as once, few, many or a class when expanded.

CASSSTGDRVYGYTF	TGTGCCAGCAGCTCAACCGGTGACAGGGTCTATGGCTACACCTTC	TRBD1	TRBV7-8	TRBJ1-2	-
CASSYNLETQYF	TGTGCCAGCTCATATAATTTGGAGACCCAGTACTTC	-	TRBV18	TRBJ2-5	-
CASSYKPGQGVTEQFF	TGTGCCAGCAGTTACAAGCCGGGACAGGGGGTCACTGAGCAGTTCTTC	TRBD1	TRBV6-5	TRBJ2-1	-
CASSLGGNFHTDTQYF	TGTGCCAGCAGCTTAGGTGGCAATTTCCACACAGATACGCAGTATTTT	-	TRBV11-2	TRBJ2-3	-
CASSRGSSEQYF	TGTGCCAGCAGTAGGGGATCAAGCGAGCAGTACTTC	-	TRBV28	TRBJ2-7	few
CASSKDWDSLCPQHF	TGTGCCAGCAGCAAAGACTGGGACAGTCTATGTCCCCAGCATTTT	-	TRBV21-1	TRBJ1-5	-
CASSIKSGRANEQFF	TGTGCCAGTAGTATAAAGAGCGGGAGGGCCAATGAGCAGTTCTTC	TRBD2	TRBV19	TRBJ2-1	-
CASSTQSSGNTIYF	TGTGCCAGTAGTACACAGTCCTCTGGAAACACCATATATTTT	-	TRBV19	TRBJ1-3	once
CASSQDRDSANEKLFF	TGTGCCAGCAGCCAAGATAGGGACAGTGCGAATGAAAAACTGTTTTTT	TRBD1	TRBV4-2	TRBJ1-4	-
CASSLEAGHTENFF	TGCGCCAGCAGCTTGGAGGCAGGCCATACAGAAAATTTCTTT	-	TRBV5-1	TRBJ1-1	-
CASSLGRDYEQYF	TGTGCCAGCAGCTTGGGCCGGGATTACGAGCAGTACTTC	-	TRBV7-2	TRBJ2-7	-
CASSSRTGDNSPLHF	TGTGCCAGCAGCTCACGGACAGGGGATAATTCACCCCTCCACTTT	TRBD1	TRBV7-2	TRBJ1-6	-
CASSAYRVVNEKLFF	TGTGCCAGCAGTGCCTACAGGGTGGTGAATGAAAAACTGTTTTTT	-	TRBV6-1	TRBJ1-4	-
CSVLTDPLQETQYF	TGCAGCGTTCTCACAGACCCACTTCAAGAGACCCAGTACTTC	-	TRBV29-1	TRBJ2-5	-
CASSSLEYETQYF	TGTGCCAGCAGTTCCCTCGAGTACGAGACCCAGTACTTC	-	TRBV6-5	TRBJ2-5	-
CSVREGHEQYF	TGCAGCGTCAGGGAGGGGCACGAGCAGTACTTC	TRBD2	TRBV29-1	TRBJ2-7	-
CASSPGGGSGEQFF	TGTGCCAGCAGTCCTGGGGGGGGATCAGGTGAGCAGTTCTTC	TRBD2	TRBV2	TRBJ2-1	-
CATSRLGTGGYEQYF	TGTGCCACCAGCAGATTAGGGACAGGGGGATACGAGCAGTACTTC	TRBD1	TRBV15	TRBJ2-7	-
CASSPSTGKGNQPQHF	TGTGCCAGCAGCCCTTCGACAGGGAAGGGCAATCAGCCCCAGCATTTT	TRBD1	TRBV28	TRBJ1-5	-
CASSLAPDREAFF	TGCGCCAGCAGCTTGGCTCCGGACAGAGAAGCTTTCTTT	-	TRBV5-1	TRBJ1-1	-
CASSTRTGLETQYF	TGTGCCAGCTCAACTAGAACAGGGTTGGAGACCCAGTACTTC	-	TRBV18	TRBJ2-5	once
CASSYGTANTEAFF	TGTGCCAGCAGTTACGGGACAGCAAACACTGAAGCTTTCTTT	TRBD1	TRBV6-5	TRBJ1-1	-
CALKGRGEDLGYTEAFF	TGTGCCTTAAAGGGGAGGGGAGAAGATCTAGGCTACACTGAAGCTTTCTTT	-	TRBV30	TRBJ1-1	-